These 25 T cell receptor beta chains originate from one sample sequenced in a study of cytomegalovirus exposure and HLA in healthy donors. PCR primers comprised 60 Vbeta and 13 Jbeta primers. The method was immunoSEQ multiplex PCR; TCRdb's version includes in-frame clones alone and lacks a portion of them. The sample has 150,000 to 200,000 clones; about 80% are singletons. Sequencing was carried out using PBMCs. Receptors originate from a man aged 18 to 35 in good health and CMV-seronegative.

The V call is TRBV27, the J call TRBJ1-4, with D possibly being TRBD1 (6 bases). Germline lookup yields CDR1 MNHEY and CDR2 SMNVEV (reference sequence). The ends were cut back, 5 bases at V and 5 bases at J, with 12 bases in the middle. This CDR3 contains 14 residues. CDR3 DNA sequence: TGTGCCAGCAGTAGCACAGGGATCAATGAAAAACTGTTTTTT. The encoded protein is CASSSTGINEKLFF.

V is TRBV7-2 and J is TRBJ2-1, with TRBD2 as a possible D gene (6 bases). Looked up from germline, CDR1 is SGHTA and CDR2 is FQGNSA. The CDR3 is 12 residues long. With 0 bases removed from V and 11 bases from J, the gap between germline ends came to 8 bases. This CDR3 is CASSLAEGKQFF. The DNA of the CDR3 is TGTGCCAGCAGCTTAGCGGAGGGAAAGCAGTTCTTC.

This clone was recorded once. The chain combines TRBV19 with TRBJ2-7; tentatively, D is TRBD2 (5 bases). Trimming shortened V by 4 bases and J by 0 bases, and 19 bases separated the two germline ends. The CDR3 totals 17 residues. Germline assignment: CDR1 LNHDA and CDR2 SQIVND (reference sequence). The CDR3 spells CASSTRTSHRSSYEQYF. DNA for the CDR3: TGTGCCAGTAGTACCCGGACTTCCCATAGGAGCTCCTACGAGCAGTACTTC.

V gene TRBV5-1 combines with J gene TRBJ2-7; weak D call: TRBD2 (5 bases). With 4 bases removed from V and 6 bases from J, the gap between germline ends came to 11 bases. There are 12 residues in the CDR3. Germline V CDR1 and CDR2: SGHRS, YFSETQ. CDR3 in DNA: TGCGCCAGCAGCGAACGTGCGGGCGAGCAGTACTTC. It translates to CASSERAGEQYF. The variable domain in full, completed from reference TRBV5-1 and TRBJ2-7, reads KAGVTQTPRYLIKTRGQQVTLSCSPISGHRSVSWYQQTPGQGLQFLFEYFSETQRNKGNFPGRFSGRQFSNSRSEMNVSTLELGDSALYLCASSERAGEQYFGPGTRLTVT.

The gene calls are TRBV7-3 and TRBJ2-1; 9 bases match TRBD2. CDR1 and CDR2 from the germline V gene are SGHTA and FQGTGA. The CDR3 spans 14 residues. J lost 7 bases, V lost 5 bases, and 6 bases had no gene match. The CDR3 reads CASSHSGSRNEQFF. CDR3 bases: TGTGCCAGCAGCCATAGCGGGAGCAGGAATGAGCAGTTCTTC.

The chain carries TRBV29-1 and TRBJ2-3; a possible D gene is TRBD2 (5 bases). Germline CDR1 is SQVTM and CDR2 is ANQGSEA. Trimming took off 7 bases at V and 1 base at J, with 27 bases between the two ends. This CDR3 is built from 18 residues. The CDR3 nucleotides read TGCAGCGGCATTACCCGGGGAAGTGGATCCTATGGCACAGATACGCAGTATTTT. Its translation is CSGITRGSGSYGTDTQYF.

The chain employs TRBV6-5 and TRBJ1-1; D may be TRBD1 (6 bases). Germline V gives CDR1 MNHEY, CDR2 SVGAGI. Between the trimmed V and J ends, which lost 7 bases and 8 bases, there was a span of 17 bases. This CDR3 is built from 13 residues. CDR3 residues: CASTPRGAMEAFF. CDR3 DNA: TGTGCCAGCACCCCCCGGGGGGCGATGGAAGCTTTCTTT.

The chain has TRBV10-1 and TRBJ1-2, with D maybe TRBD1 (5 bases). Germline CDR1 and CDR2: WNHNN and SYGVQD (reference sequence). The CDR3 covers 12 residues. The DNA of the CDR3 is TGCGGGGGGGGGTCCCAACGTTATGGCTACACCTTC. This codes for CGGGSQRYGYTF.

The J gene is TRBJ1-2, the V gene TRBV7-2; D is uncertain. Trimming pared 3 bases from V and 4 bases from J, leaving 12 bases between. The CDR3 has 14 residues. The germline V gene encodes CDR1 SGHTA and CDR2 FQGNSA. Here the CDR3 reads CASSFTGFRYGYTF. CDR3 DNA sequence: TGTGCCAGCAGCTTTACTGGTTTCCGCTATGGCTACACCTTC.

V is TRBV9 and J is TRBJ2-2; tentative D call: TRBD2 (6 bases). V gave up 3 bases and J gave up 2 bases, with 17 bases separating them. There are 17 residues in the CDR3. Per germline, CDR1 SGDLS and CDR2 YYNGEE. For the CDR3, the DNA is TGTGCCAGCAGCGCCCCCCCGGGACTGGGCAACACCGGGGAGCTGTTTTTT. It is translated as CASSAPPGLGNTGELFF.

The chain combines TRBV6-5 with TRBJ1-5; 8 positions match TRBD1. CDR3 length: 13 amino acids. Germline CDR1 reads MNHEY; CDR2 reads SVGAGI. The trim removed 8 bases at V and 6 bases at J, leaving 6 bases unmatched. The CDR3 spells CASAGGSGQPQHF. Here the CDR3 DNA reads TGTGCCAGCGCAGGGGGCAGCGGTCAGCCCCAGCATTTT.

The chain has TRBV18 and TRBJ2-1, with TRBD2 matching over 15 bases. CDR1 and CDR2 from the germline V gene are KGHSH and LQKENI. J lost 2 bases, V lost 3 bases, and 8 bases had no gene match. This CDR3 region has 19 residues. DNA for the CDR3: TGTGCCAGCTCACCGGGGCGGGGACTAGCGGGAGGAGCCTACAATGAGCAGTTCTTC. Its translation: CASSPGRGLAGGAYNEQFF.

The V and J genes are TRBV10-3 and TRBJ2-1, with 7 bases matching TRBD2. The CDR3 sequence is 19 residues long. With V trimmed by 0 bases and J by 6 bases, 17 bases remained unmatched. CDR1 is ENHRY and CDR2 is SYGVKD in the germline V gene. Here the CDR3 DNA reads TGTGCCATCAGTGAGTCGAAACCCTCGACTAGCCGAGTTTTCAATGAGCAGTTCTTC. Translated, it gives CAISESKPSTSRVFNEQFF.

The genes are TRBV2 and TRBJ2-7; perhaps TRBD1 as D (7 bases). Germline loops: CDR1 SNHLY, CDR2 FYNNEI. The CDR3 runs to 14 residues. Trimming took off 5 bases at V and 3 bases at J, with 14 bases between the two ends. CDR3 coding DNA: TGTGCCAGCAGTAGACAGGGAGGTAACTACGAGCAGTACTTC. This gives the protein CASSRQGGNYEQYF.

V gene TRBV6-5 combines with J gene TRBJ2-5, with TRBD1 as a possible D gene (5 bases). The V gene's germline CDR1 is MNHEY and CDR2 SVGAGI. The length of the CDR3 is 14 residues. V shed 2 bases and J shed 4 bases, with 11 bases lying between them. CDR3 protein: CASSYESGPETQYF. The CDR3 DNA sequence: TGTGCCAGCAGTTACGAGTCAGGGCCAGAGACCCAGTACTTC.

This clone appeared many times. The chain employs TRBV5-6 and TRBJ2-6; a possible D gene is TRBD2 (5 bases). CDR3 length equals 15 residues. V was shortened by 3 bases and J by 3 bases, with 10 bases between the two germline ends. The V gene's germline CDR1 is SGHDT and CDR2 YYEEEE. CDR3 region: CASSSVGSGANVLTF. The CDR3 DNA is TGTGCCAGCAGCTCCGTGGGGAGTGGGGCCAACGTCCTGACTTTC.

DNA for the CDR3: TGTGCCAGCAGCTTACAGGGGGAAGAGACCCAGTACTTC. Protein product: CASSLQGEETQYF. The genes are TRBV7-2 and TRBJ2-5; 7 bases are a match to TRBD1. The CDR3 extends over 13 amino acids. V lost 2 bases, J lost 3 bases, and 0 bases stayed unmatched. Germline CDR1 SGHTA, CDR2 FQGNSA.

This clone was recorded once. The chain employs TRBV6-6 and TRBJ2-5, with D possibly matching TRBD1 (7 bases). The V end was cut by 0 bases, the J end by 5 bases, with 13 bases between. The CDR3 is 15 amino acids. Germline values: CDR1 MNHNY, CDR2 SVGAGI (reference sequence). In DNA, the CDR3 is TGTGCCAGCAGTTACTCGGCAGGGGGGCACGAGACCCAGTACTTC. Its translation is CASSYSAGGHETQYF.

The J gene is TRBJ2-7, the V gene TRBV30; 14 bases fit TRBD2. Germline assignment: CDR1 GTSNPN and CDR2 SVGIG (reference sequence). The CDR3 loop spans 15 amino acids. After removal of 2 bases from V and 5 bases from J, the junction contained 5 bases not matched to a gene. CDR3 protein: CAWSRGLAGGDEQYF. The CDR3 nucleotides are TGTGCCTGGAGTAGAGGACTAGCGGGAGGTGACGAGCAGTACTTC. Using reference TRBV30 and TRBJ2-7 for the parts outside the CDR3, the full variable domain is SQTIHQWPATLVQPVGSPLSLECTVEGTSNPNLYWYRQAAGRGLQLLFYSVGIGQISSEVPQNLSASRPQDRQFILSSKKLLLSDSGFYLCAWSRGLAGGDEQYFGPGTRLTVT.

The chain recombines TRBV5-1 with TRBJ2-1, with 9 nucleotides matching TRBD1. This CDR3 contains 14 residues. Trimming cost V 5 bases and J 7 bases; bases outside gene matches: 7. Looked up from germline, CDR1 is SGHRS and CDR2 is YFSETQ. The CDR3 nucleotides read TGCGCCAGCAGTGGGACAGGGTTGTTGAATGAGCAGTTCTTC. Translation: CASSGTGLLNEQFF.

The rearrangement uses TRBV29-1 and TRBJ2-7; possible D gene TRBD1, 6 bases. Germline lookup yields CDR1 SQVTM and CDR2 ANQGSEA. This CDR3 is 14 amino acids long. V lost 1 base to trimming and J lost 3 bases, with 13 bases between them. The CDR3 DNA reads TGCAGCGTTGAAGGATTAGGGGGAGACTACGAGCAGTACTTC. This encodes CSVEGLGGDYEQYF.

The gene calls are TRBV28 and TRBJ1-1; D is possibly TRBD1 (6 bases). Germline CDR1 is MDHEN and CDR2 is SYDVKM. V lost 2 bases and J 4 bases, leaving 11 bases between the germline ends. The CDR3 spans 14 residues. CDR3 in DNA: TGTGCCAGCAGTTTAAGGGGGGGCTCCACTGAAGCTTTCTTT. As protein: CASSLRGGSTEAFF.

The chain uses TRBV2 and TRBJ1-6; TRBD1 matches at 9 bases. The V and J ends lost 6 bases and 7 bases, in that order; junction bases with no gene match: 7. This CDR3 is 15 amino acids long. From germline, CDR1 is SNHLY and CDR2 FYNNEI. The CDR3 is CASRTQGAGNSPLHF. The CDR3 region has the DNA TGTGCCAGCAGGACACAGGGGGCTGGAAATTCACCCCTCCACTTT.

The chain recombines TRBV4-3 with TRBJ1-2; no reliable D call. Germline CDR1 and CDR2: LGHNA and YSLEER. V lost 3 bases to trimming and J lost 2 bases, with 13 bases between them. The CDR3 runs 15 residues. The CDR3 here is CASSQFKEQNYGYTF. CDR3 coding DNA: TGCGCCAGCAGCCAGTTCAAGGAACAGAACTATGGCTACACCTTC.

This chain connects TRBV9 to TRBJ2-3; a possible D gene is TRBD1 (6 bases). Trimming took 4 bases from V and 0 from J, leaving 12 bases between them. Germline V lookup: CDR1 SGDLS, CDR2 YYNGEE. CDR3 size: 15 residues. The CDR3 here is CASSPWTVSTDTQYF. In nucleotides, the CDR3 is TGTGCCAGCAGCCCCTGGACAGTTAGCACAGATACGCAGTATTTT.